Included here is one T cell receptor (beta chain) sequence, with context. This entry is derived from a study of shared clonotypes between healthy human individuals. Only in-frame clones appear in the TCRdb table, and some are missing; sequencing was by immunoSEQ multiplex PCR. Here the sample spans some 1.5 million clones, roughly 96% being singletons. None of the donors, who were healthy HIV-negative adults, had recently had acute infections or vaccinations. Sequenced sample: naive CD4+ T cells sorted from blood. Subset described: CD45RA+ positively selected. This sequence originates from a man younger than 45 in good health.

The CDR3 coding sequence is TGTGCCATCAGTGAGTCAATTAGCGGGAGTCGGAATGAGCAGTTCTTC. Protein: CAISESISGSRNEQFF. The rearrangement links TRBV10-3 to TRBJ2-1, with 9 bases lining up with TRBD2. Germline trimming cut 0 bases from V and 7 bases from J; bases unmatched to any gene: 7. Germline V gives CDR1 ENHRY, CDR2 SYGVKD. The CDR3 contains 16 residues.